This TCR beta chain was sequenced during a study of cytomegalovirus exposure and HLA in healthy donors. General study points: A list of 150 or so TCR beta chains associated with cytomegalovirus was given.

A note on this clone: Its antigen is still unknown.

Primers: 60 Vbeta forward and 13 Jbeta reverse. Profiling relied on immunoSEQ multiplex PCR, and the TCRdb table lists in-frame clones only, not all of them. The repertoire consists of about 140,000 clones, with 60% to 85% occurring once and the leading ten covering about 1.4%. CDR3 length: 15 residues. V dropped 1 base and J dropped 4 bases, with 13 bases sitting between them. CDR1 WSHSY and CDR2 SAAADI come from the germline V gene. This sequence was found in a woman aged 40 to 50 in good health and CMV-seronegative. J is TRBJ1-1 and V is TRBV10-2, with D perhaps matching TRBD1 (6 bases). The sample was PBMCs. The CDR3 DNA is TGCGCCAGCAGTGAGTTTACAGGGATGGGCACTGAAGCTTTCTTT. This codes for CASSEFTGMGTEAFF.